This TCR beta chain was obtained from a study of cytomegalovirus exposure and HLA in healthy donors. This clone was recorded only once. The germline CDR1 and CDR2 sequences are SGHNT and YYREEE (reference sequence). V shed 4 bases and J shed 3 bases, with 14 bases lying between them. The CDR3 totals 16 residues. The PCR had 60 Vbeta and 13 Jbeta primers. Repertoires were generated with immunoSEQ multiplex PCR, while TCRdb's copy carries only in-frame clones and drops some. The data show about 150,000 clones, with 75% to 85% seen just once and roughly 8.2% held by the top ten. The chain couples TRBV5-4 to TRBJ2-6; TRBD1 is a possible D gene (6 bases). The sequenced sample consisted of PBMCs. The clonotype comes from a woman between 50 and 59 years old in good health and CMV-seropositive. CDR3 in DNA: TGTGCCAGCAGCCGGACAGTAAAAGGTGGGGCCAACGTCCTGACTTTC. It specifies CASSRTVKGGANVLTF.